This passage covers 18 T cell receptor beta chains from one sample sequenced in a study of a mutant IDH1 vaccine in newly diagnosed glioma. The protocol was immunoSEQ multiplex PCR, while the TCRdb copy is restricted to in-frame clones and leaves out a portion. The sample holds roughly 34,000 clones, over 60% seen once. The time point: baseline, week 1 (first vaccination visit). Sample treatment: pre-vaccination baseline after standard-of-care therapy. The sequences come from peripheral blood mononuclear cells (PBMCs), collected from a glioma patient treated with radiotherapy, temozolomide or both. Every receptor here comes from a man aged 50 to 59 with glioma. Some clones in this sample may be carry-over from other donors' samples.

The chain's CDR3 is CASSPGQFSGTLYEQYF. As DNA, the CDR3 is TGTGCCAGTAGCCCGGGACAGTTTAGCGGGACCCTCTACGAGCAGTACTTC. The V call is TRBV19, the J call TRBJ2-7; weak D call: TRBD2 (8 bases). V was clipped by 6 bases and J by 3 bases, with 24 bases between them. CDR1 is LNHDA, CDR2 SQIVND, per germline (reference sequence). There are 17 residues in the CDR3.

The chain links TRBV13 to TRBJ2-1; 10 positions match TRBD2. Per germline, CDR1 PRHDT and CDR2 FYEKMQ (reference sequence). J lost 3 bases, V lost 2 bases, and 4 bases had no gene match. The CDR3 extends over 16 amino acids. The CDR3 DNA is TGTGCCAGCAGCTTACCGGGACTAGCGAGCTACAATGAGCAGTTCTTC. Its protein product is CASSLPGLASYNEQFF.

This chain uses TRBV7-2 with TRBJ2-1, with D perhaps matching TRBD1 (5 bases). Germline values: CDR1 SGHTA, CDR2 FQGNSA. The CDR3 covers 15 residues. V lost 4 bases to trimming and J lost 0 bases, with 10 bases between them. CDR3 in amino acids: CASSSDRLSYNEQFF. CDR3 in DNA: TGTGCCAGCAGCTCCGACAGACTCTCCTACAATGAGCAGTTCTTC.

The chain links TRBV21-1 to TRBJ2-3; the DNA was not compared with TRBD2, the D call given in the table. TRBV21-1 has pseudogene status. This CDR3 spans 16 amino acids. The CDR3 sequence: CASSPRWRGSTDTQYF. Here the CDR3 DNA reads TGTGCCAGCAGCCCAAGGTGGCGGGGGAGCACAGATACGCAGTATTTT.

The genes are TRBV5-1 and TRBJ1-2; D not resolved. Germline V gives CDR1 SGHRS, CDR2 YFSETQ. The CDR3 loop spans 13 amino acids. Trimming stripped 1 base from V and 4 bases from J, with 8 bases between. CDR3 DNA sequence: TGCGCCAGCAGCTTGTCCCAGAGCTATGGCTACACCTTC. Protein: CASSLSQSYGYTF.

V is TRBV4-1 and J is TRBJ2-3, with D perhaps being TRBD1 or TRBD2 (5 bases each). Deletions cut 7 bases from V and 7 bases from J, with 15 bases between. The length of the CDR3 is 13 residues. In germline, CDR1 is MGHRA, CDR2 YSYEKL. The CDR3, as DNA: TGCGCCAGCACCGGGACCCTCTCGAATACGCAGTATTTT. Translating it yields CASTGTLSNTQYF.

This clone was observed once. This chain uses TRBV7-2 with TRBJ2-7; D unclear. Per germline, CDR1 SGHTA and CDR2 FQGNSA. Trimming removed 2 bases from V and 2 bases from J, with 1 base in between. CDR3 length: 11 residues. The CDR3: CASSLTYEQYF. DNA of the CDR3: TGTGCCAGCAGCTTAACCTACGAGCAGTACTTC.

The gene calls are TRBV6-1 and TRBJ1-5; 7 bases map to TRBD1. This CDR3 comprises 13 residues. Losses at the gene ends were 5 bases for V and 5 bases for J; bases not matched to a gene: 3. Germline-derived CDR1 and CDR2 are MNHNS and SASEGT. The CDR3 bases are TGTGCCAGCAGTTGGACAGGAGATCAGCCCCAGCATTTT. It yields the protein CASSWTGDQPQHF.

This clone has just one count. The chain employs TRBV7-2 and TRBJ2-1, with D unclear. This CDR3 is built from 13 residues. Germline loops: CDR1 SGHTA, CDR2 FQGNSA. With 2 bases removed from V and 4 bases from J, the gap between germline ends came to 6 bases. CDR3 in DNA: TGTGCCAGCAGCTTACAGGTTTACAATGAGCAGTTCTTC. Amino acids: CASSLQVYNEQFF. Full variable domain (missing parts from reference TRBV7-2 and TRBJ2-1): GAGVSQSPSNKVTEKGKDVELRCDPISGHTALYWYRQSLGQGLEFLIYFQGNSAPDKSGLPSDRFSAERTGGSVSTLTIQRTQQEDSAVYLCASSLQVYNEQFFGPGTRLTVL.

The gene calls are TRBV7-9 and TRBJ1-1; D is ambiguous. V dropped 2 bases and J dropped 1 base, with 11 bases sitting between them. There are 15 residues in the CDR3. Germline-derived CDR1 and CDR2 are SEHNR and FQNEAQ (reference sequence). The CDR3, as DNA: TGTGCCAGCAGCTTACGCAGCGGCGGGAACACTGAAGCTTTCTTT. It translates to CASSLRSGGNTEAFF. Variable domain in full (rest from reference TRBV7-9 and TRBJ1-1): DTGVSQNPRHKITKRGQNVTFRCDPISEHNRLYWYRQTLGQGPEFLTYFQNEAQLEKSRLLSDRFSAERPKGSFSTLEIQRTEQGDSAMYLCASSLRSGGNTEAFFGQGTRLTVV.

V gene TRBV28 combines with J gene TRBJ1-2; D is ambiguous. Trimming pared 7 bases from V and 8 bases from J, leaving 14 bases between. Per germline, CDR1 MDHEN and CDR2 SYDVKM. The CDR3 consists of 12 residues. CDR3 bases: TGTGCCAGCACTCTGTGGGGAGTCGGCTACACCTTC. Translation: CASTLWGVGYTF.

The chain carries TRBV14 and TRBJ2-5, with 7 bases fitting TRBD2. V trimming: 4 bases; J trimming: 5 bases; junction bases outside the gene matches: 4. This CDR3 is 13 amino acids long. Germline V gives CDR1 SGHDN, CDR2 FVKESK. The CDR3 sequence is CASSRGLVETQYF. As DNA, the CDR3 is TGTGCCAGCAGCCGCGGACTAGTGGAGACCCAGTACTTC.

The chain links TRBV10-1 to TRBJ1-2, with D perhaps TRBD1 (6 bases). This CDR3 region has 19 residues. The germline CDR1 and CDR2 sequences are WNHNN and SYGVQD (reference sequence). The V end lost 0 bases, the J end lost 5 bases, and 25 bases lay between the germline ends. CDR3 residues: CASSESAIQGPAPQYGYTF. CDR3 DNA sequence: TGCGCCAGCAGTGAGTCAGCCATCCAGGGGCCCGCACCCCAATATGGCTACACCTTC.

This clone was recorded once. V and J are TRBV5-1 and TRBJ1-6, with TRBD1 as a possible D gene (5 bases). Germline V gives CDR1 SGHRS, CDR2 YFSETQ. Trimming left V 1 base short and J 8 bases short, with 13 bases between. This CDR3 contains 15 residues. The CDR3 region is CASSLRRGGDSPLHF. The CDR3 DNA sequence: TGCGCCAGCAGCTTGCGAAGGGGAGGGGATTCACCCCTCCACTTT.

The chain employs TRBV5-5 and TRBJ2-7; 11 bases map to TRBD1. The junction had 3 bases not matched to a gene; V was cut back by 0 bases and J by 4 bases. The CDR3 consists of 15 residues. Germline CDR1 and CDR2: SGHKS and YYEKEE (reference sequence). CDR3 region: CASSLAGTGGYEQYF. The CDR3 DNA is TGTGCCAGCAGCTTGGCCGGGACAGGGGGATACGAGCAGTACTTC.

This clone showed up just once. The chain links TRBV5-1 to TRBJ2-3; 14 bases match TRBD2. Looked up from germline, CDR1 is SGHRS and CDR2 is YFSETQ. This CDR3 spans 17 amino acids. Germline trimming cut 3 bases from V and 5 bases from J; bases unmatched to any gene: 8. The CDR3: CASSSRSGLAGGDTQYF. CDR3 nucleotides: TGCGCCAGCAGCTCCCGATCAGGACTAGCGGGGGGAGATACGCAGTATTTT. Variable domain in full (rest from reference TRBV5-1 and TRBJ2-3): KAGVTQTPRYLIKTRGQQVTLSCSPISGHRSVSWYQQTPGQGLQFLFEYFSETQRNKGNFPGRFSGRQFSNSRSEMNVSTLELGDSALYLCASSSRSGLAGGDTQYFGPGTRLTVL.

This clone was counted between two and nine times. For the CDR3, the DNA is TGTGCCATCAGTGGGGGGGGTAGCGGGAACAATGAGCAGTTCTTC. Translated, it gives CAISGGGSGNNEQFF. J is TRBJ2-1 and V is TRBV10-3; 8 bases line up with TRBD2. The CDR3 length is 15 residues. V lost 4 bases, J lost 5 bases, and 7 bases stayed unmatched. Germline assignment: CDR1 ENHRY and CDR2 SYGVKD.

With regard to this clone: Additional DNA sequences in this sample encode the identical CDR3. The V call is TRBV2, the J call TRBJ1-5; D is undetermined. V was trimmed by 3 bases and J by 4 bases, leaving 10 bases between them. Germline assignment: CDR1 SNHLY and CDR2 FYNNEI. This CDR3 is built from 14 residues. CDR3 coding DNA: TGTGCCAGCAGTGAGAGGGCAGGAAATCAGCCCCAGCATTTT. Translated: CASSERAGNQPQHF.